The clone carrying this TCR beta chain was observed a handful of times. No antigen is known for it. MiXCR, applied by TCRdb to the RACE reads, yields one record per CDR3 protein. The repertoire consists of approximately 350,000 distinct CDR3 sequences, with about 6% occurring once and the leading ten covering approximately 5.4%. This entry comes from a study of human T cells and chemical hapten exposure. Findings and caveats of the study: TCRs above 1 in 1000 frequency stayed constant with DPC sensitization.

The CDR3 sequence is 14 residues long. With V trimmed by 3 bases and J by 7 bases, 8 bases remained unmatched. Germline CDR1 reads ENHRY; CDR2 reads SYGVKD. As for time point: patch test 2, 6 weeks after DPC sensitization. Treatment denoted: therapeutic diphenylcyclopropenone sensitization with weekly scalp DPC. Researchers extracted total RNA from unfractionated whole blood. The material was whole blood, obtained in connection with sensitization to the hapten diphenylcyclopropenone (DPC). The chain has TRBV10-3 and TRBJ1-1; 7 bases match TRBD1. The TCR sequence derives from a woman in her late teens or twenties with alopecia areata. Some clones in this sample may be carry-over from other donors' samples. The CDR3 sequence is CAISDPGQKLEAFF. CDR3 nucleotide sequence: TGTGCCATCAGTGATCCGGGACAGAAGCTTGAAGCTTTCTTT.